This T cell receptor (beta chain) appears in the sequencing data of a study of siplizumab effects on memory and regulatory T cells. Study-wide results and caveats: Proliferating Tregs' suppressive function in siplizumab cultures went unconfirmed. A minor fraction of alloreactive clones, and no more, mapped to unstimulated subsets. Relative to controls at about 27%, mappable alloreactive CD4+ clones exhibited a mean Treg-derived proportion of 68.8% with siplizumab. The alloresponse seemed to draw substantially on naive T cells, which appeared more diverse than memory cells.

As to this clone: Antigen specificity is unknown.

Clones were read by immunoSEQ multiplex PCR, and TCRdb kept only the in-frame ones, dropping some. The table includes about 82,000 clones, around 90% detected once. The CDR3 is 14 amino acids. Looked up from germline, CDR1 is SGHTA and CDR2 is FQGTGA. Trimming pared 6 bases from V and 8 bases from J, leaving 19 bases between. The chain uses TRBV7-3 and TRBJ1-2; D may be TRBD1 (5 bases). The source material was Tregs sorted from blood. The sequence came from a human donor in good health. CDR3 sequence: CASSPQGLLGGYTF. Written as DNA, the CDR3 is TGTGCCAGCAGTCCCCAGGGTTTACTTGGCGGCTACACCTTC.